These 14 T cell receptor beta chains originate from one sample sequenced in a study of blood T cell repertoires in COVID-19. Assay used: immunoSEQ multiplex PCR; TCRdb lists only in-frame clones, some missing. The sample consists of roughly 170,000 clones, 60% to 80% of them appearing once. The sequenced sample was PBMCs or T cells enriched from blood (not recorded which). The receptors here all came from a woman aged 50 to 65 who had recovered from COVID-19.

This clone was seen once. The rearrangement links TRBV5-1 to TRBJ1-4; 7 positions agree with TRBD1. With V trimmed by 3 bases and J by 8 bases, 7 bases remained unmatched. Looked up from germline, CDR1 is SGHRS and CDR2 is YFSETQ. The CDR3 extends over 14 amino acids. CDR3 nucleotides: TGCGCCAGCAGCTCGACAGGGTTGGGGGAAAAACTGTTTTTT. This gives the protein CASSSTGLGEKLFF.

V and J are TRBV29-1 and TRBJ2-1; tentative D call: TRBD2 (6 bases). The CDR3 spans 17 residues. Per germline, CDR1 SQVTM and CDR2 ANQGSEA. The V end was cut by 8 bases, the J end by 0 bases, with 23 bases between. CDR3 loop: CSLIGGPGLSSYNEQFF. DNA of the CDR3: TGCAGCTTGATTGGGGGACCGGGACTTAGCTCCTACAATGAGCAGTTCTTC.

The chain employs TRBV4-1 and TRBJ1-2; tentatively, D is TRBD1 (5 bases). This CDR3 comprises 15 residues. CDR1 and CDR2 (germline): MGHRA, YSYEKL. The ends were cut back, 7 bases at V and 2 bases at J, with 17 bases in the middle. This chain's CDR3 is CASTTPARANYGYTF. CDR3 nucleotides: TGCGCCAGCACCACCCCCGCCAGGGCAAACTATGGCTACACCTTC.

This chain links TRBV29-1 with TRBJ2-2; TRBD2 is a possible D gene (6 bases). V gave up 5 bases and J gave up 5 bases, with 12 bases separating them. The germline V gene encodes CDR1 SQVTM and CDR2 ANQGSEA. The CDR3 totals 13 residues. This chain's CDR3 is CSVHTSSTGELFF. CDR3 in DNA: TGCAGCGTTCATACTAGCAGTACCGGGGAGCTGTTTTTT.

V and J are TRBV27 and TRBJ1-1; D gene uncertain. Germline CDR1 is MNHEY and CDR2 is SMNVEV (reference sequence). V gave up 10 bases and J gave up 1 base, with 7 bases separating them. The CDR3 sequence is 11 residues long. For the CDR3, the DNA is TGTGCCATCCACACGAACACTGAAGCTTTCTTT. It codes for CAIHTNTEAFF.

The gene calls are TRBV27 and TRBJ1-1, with 8 positions matching TRBD1. Germline V lookup: CDR1 MNHEY, CDR2 SMNVEV (reference sequence). Losses at the gene ends were 6 bases for V and 0 bases for J; bases not matched to a gene: 3. CDR3 length equals 14 residues. This chain's CDR3 is CASRDRGMNTEAFF. In DNA, the CDR3 is TGTGCCAGCAGAGACAGGGGAATGAACACTGAAGCTTTCTTT.

The gene calls are TRBV28 and TRBJ1-1; TRBD1 might be the D (5 bases). V was pared by 7 bases and J by 3 bases, with 18 bases between. Germline CDR1 MDHEN, CDR2 SYDVKM. CDR3 size: 15 residues. DNA of the CDR3: TGTGCCAGCAACAAGAGCGGGGGTGGGTACACTGAAGCTTTCTTT. It encodes CASNKSGGGYTEAFF.

The rearrangement links TRBV2 to TRBJ1-4, with TRBD1 matching over 7 bases. The germline V gene encodes CDR1 SNHLY and CDR2 FYNNEI. V dropped 2 bases and J dropped 3; count of bases not matched to a gene: 3. This CDR3 is built from 15 residues. CDR3 residues: CASSESGQPNEKLFF. CDR3 coding DNA: TGTGCCAGCAGTGAATCGGGACAGCCTAATGAAAAACTGTTTTTT. The full variable domain, completed using reference TRBV2 and TRBJ1-4, is EPEVTQTPSHQVTQMGQEVILRCVPISNHLYFYWYRQILGQKVEFLVSFYNNEISEKSEIFDDQFSVERPDGSNFTLKIRSTKLEDSAMYFCASSESGQPNEKLFFGSGTQLSVL.

This clone was recorded once. The CDR3 sequence is CASSPSLAVEQYF. CDR3 nucleotides: TGTGCCAGCAGCCCTTCACTAGCCGTCGAGCAGTACTTC. The chain combines TRBV11-2 with TRBJ2-7, with D maybe TRBD2 (6 bases). This CDR3 has 13 residues. Germline-derived CDR1 and CDR2 are SGHAT and FQNNGV. V lost 5 bases, J lost 6 bases, and 14 bases lay in between.

The CDR3 nucleotides read TGTGCCAGCAGCGCCAACCCCTCGAGGGTAGAGTACACCGGGGAGCTGTTTTTT. This translates into CASSANPSRVEYTGELFF. The chain joins TRBV9 to TRBJ2-2; tentative D call: TRBD2 (5 bases). V lost 3 bases and J lost 3, with 21 bases in between. The CDR3 spans 18 residues. Germline V gives CDR1 SGDLS, CDR2 YYNGEE.

The chain carries TRBV4-1 and TRBJ2-1; no firm D call. Trimming shortened V by 4 bases and J by 2 bases, and 12 bases separated the two germline ends. The CDR3 totals 15 residues. Germline V gives CDR1 MGHRA, CDR2 YSYEKL. The CDR3 is CASSLEESPYNEQFF. CDR3 DNA sequence: TGCGCCAGCAGCCTAGAGGAGTCCCCCTACAATGAGCAGTTCTTC.

The chain carries TRBV18 and TRBJ1-1, with 8 bases matching TRBD1. Trimming removed 4 bases from V and 0 bases from J; junction bases left unmatched: 1. The CDR3 covers 14 residues. CDR1 is KGHSH and CDR2 is LQKENI in the germline V gene. CDR3 sequence: CASSLDRVNTEAFF. For the CDR3, the DNA is TGTGCCAGCTCACTGGACAGGGTGAACACTGAAGCTTTCTTT.

The chain uses TRBV27 and TRBJ1-4, with D possibly TRBD1 on 6 matching bases. CDR1 and CDR2 from the germline V gene are MNHEY and SMNVEV (reference sequence). The germline V and J ends were trimmed by 6 bases and 7 bases, with 15 bases remaining between them. This CDR3 spans 14 amino acids. Here the CDR3 reads CASSSQGFGEKLFF. The DNA for the CDR3 is TGTGCCAGCAGCTCACAGGGATTCGGTGAAAAACTGTTTTTT.

The chain combines TRBV2 with TRBJ2-1, with 8 bases lining up with TRBD2. CDR1 is SNHLY and CDR2 is FYNNEI in the germline V gene. CDR3 length: 15 residues. Losses at the gene ends were 3 bases for V and 8 bases for J; bases not matched to a gene: 9. CDR3 in DNA: TGTGCCAGCAGTGACGGGACTAGGGGGTACGATGAGCAGTTCTTC. Its translation: CASSDGTRGYDEQFF. Full variable domain (remainder filled in from reference TRBV2 and TRBJ2-1): EPEVTQTPSHQVTQMGQEVILRCVPISNHLYFYWYRQILGQKVEFLVSFYNNEISEKSEIFDDQFSVERPDGSNFTLKIRSTKLEDSAMYFCASSDGTRGYDEQFFGPGTRLTVL.